There are a few counts of the clone carrying this T cell receptor (beta chain). The target antigen is unknown. This specimen comes from a study of CD8 T cells in ankylosing spondylitis. Notes on the study in general: Apparently characteristic of ankylosing spondylitis blood was a TCR beta motif (about 8 highly homologous variants).

TCRdb fed the 5' RACE reads into MiXCR, producing one record per CDR3 protein. The table has 130,000 or so distinct CDR3 sequences, over 15% seen once. The CDR3 contains 15 residues. Germline assignment: CDR1 SGHVT and CDR2 SQSDAQ. The V end lost 2 bases, the J end lost 3 bases, and 14 bases lay between the germline ends. The V and J genes are TRBV7-4 and TRBJ2-7; the D gene is possibly TRBD1 (6 bases). The TCR was taken from a male donor with ankylosing spondylitis. The sequenced sample consisted of blood, either unsorted or a sorted T cell fraction (not recorded which). The CDR3 nucleotides are TGTGCCAGCAGCTTATCGAGGGGGTTCGACTACGAGCAGTACTTC. It is translated as CASSLSRGFDYEQYF. Full variable domain (remainder filled in from reference TRBV7-4 and TRBJ2-7): GAGVSQSPRYKVAKRGRDVALRCDSISGHVTLYWYRQTLGQGSEVLTYSQSDAQRDKSGRPSGRFSAERPERSVSTLKIQRTEQGDSAVYLCASSLSRGFDYEQYFGPGTRLTVT.